What follows are 9 T cell receptor beta chains derived from one specimen sequenced in a study of blood T cells in healthy people across ages. Then a second PCR, running roughly 7 to 11 cycles, was carried out with a sample-barcoded 5' primer and a J-beta primer mix. TCRdb re-called the 5' RACE reads with MiXCR, one entry per CDR3 protein. Here the sample spans about 780,000 distinct CDR3 sequences, 35% to 50% being singletons. Input material: blood. The receptors shown here come from a man older than 75 in good health.

This clonotype was counted only a few times. The chain combines TRBV6-2 or TRBV6-3 with TRBJ1-1; unclear D gene. Germline loops: CDR1 MNHEY, CDR2 SVGEGT. The germline V and J ends were trimmed by 7 bases and 3 bases, with 9 bases remaining between them. The CDR3 runs 12 residues. The CDR3 loop reads CASTQTHTEAFF. DNA of the CDR3: TGTGCCAGCACTCAGACCCACACTGAAGCTTTCTTT.

Points on this clonotype: Its ends do not fully match the called genes, so a read error is possible. The chain recombines TRBV10-3 with TRBJ2-7, with TRBD1 identical over 11 bases. CDR1 and CDR2 from the germline V gene are ENHRY and SYGVKD. The CDR3 contains 13 residues. In nucleotides, the CDR3 is TGTGGCATCAGTGGGACAGGGGGTTACGAGCAGTACTTC. This codes for CGISGTGGYEQYF.

This rearrangement joins TRBV5-1 to TRBJ2-7, with TRBD2 matching over 11 bases. Germline CDR1 and CDR2: SGHRS and YFSETQ. CDR3 length: 16 residues. With 4 bases clipped from V and 0 bases from J, the junction kept 6 bases outside the gene matches. The CDR3 DNA sequence: TGCGCCAGCAGCCCTCGGACTAGCGGGTCCTCCTACGAGCAGTACTTC. Encoded protein: CASSPRTSGSSYEQYF.

This clonotype came up once. CDR3 amino acids: CASSPGGLANEQYF. CDR3 coding DNA: TGTGCCAGCAGTCCGGGGGGACTAGCTAACGAGCAGTACTTC. This chain connects TRBV12-3 or TRBV12-4 to TRBJ2-7, with TRBD2 identical over 9 bases. The CDR3 covers 14 residues. Trimming at V came to 5 bases and at J to 5 bases, leaving 7 bases not matched to a gene.

On this clonotype: Because the CDR3's place on the DNA is in doubt, the DNA is left out and the CDR3 is given as listed by TCRdb. V gene TRBV20-1 combines with J gene TRBJ1-4; the D call TRBD1 from the table was never checked on the DNA. From its first to its last residue, the CDR3 has 16 amino acids. Germline V gene lookup returns CDR1 DFQATT and CDR2 SNEGSKA (reference sequence). CDR3 residues: CSATTGALVMGEKLFF.

V is TRBV6-2 or TRBV6-3 and J is TRBJ2-3; D is possibly TRBD2 (6 bases). CDR3 length: 17 amino acids. Germline V gene data show CDR1 as MNHEY and CDR2 as SVGEGT. Trimming took 2 bases from V and 2 from J, leaving 17 bases between them. CDR3 sequence reads: CASSYRGAGRLTDTQYF. CDR3 nucleotides: TGTGCCAGCAGTTACCGAGGGGCGGGGAGACTCACAGATACGCAGTATTTT.

The rearrangement joins TRBV28 to TRBJ2-4, with D perhaps matching TRBD1 or TRBD2 (7 bases each). V lost 3 bases and J 9 bases, leaving 18 bases between the germline ends. The length of the CDR3 is 15 residues. CDR1 is MDHEN and CDR2 is SYDVKM in the germline V gene. CDR3 sequence reads: CASSFEGARGGIQYF. The CDR3 DNA is TGTGCCAGCAGTTTCGAGGGGGCAAGGGGGGGCATTCAGTACTTC.

V gene TRBV5-1 combines with J gene TRBJ1-4, with 8 bases identical to TRBD1. V lost 4 bases to trimming and J lost 8 bases; unmatched junction nucleotides: 16. This CDR3 has 17 amino acids. Germline CDR1 is SGHRS and CDR2 is YFSETQ. This CDR3 reads CASSPTIGGTGLEKLFF. DNA of the CDR3: TGCGCCAGCAGCCCTACAATCGGGGGGACAGGACTCGAAAAACTGTTTTTT.

The chain is built from TRBV11-2 and TRBJ2-5; no firm D call. The CDR3 is 12 amino acids. The V gene lost 2 bases and the J gene lost 6 bases, with 7 bases spanning the gap. Germline V gives CDR1 SGHAT, CDR2 FQNNGV. The CDR3 sequence: CASSLHSKTQYF. CDR3 bases: TGTGCCAGCAGCTTACATTCGAAGACCCAGTACTTC.